The 32 T cell receptor beta chains below come from one sample, sequenced in a study of Ad26.COV2.S vaccination and SARS-CoV-2 variants. The data were produced by immunoSEQ multiplex PCR, yet TCRdb's version contains in-frame clones alone and is incomplete. The sample consists of 440,000 or so clones, roughly 87% of them appearing once. Treatment of the sample: 19 received Ad26.COV2.S at low or high dose, single or two shots; roughly five received placebo; per-sample allocation not given. Repertoires come from day 63 after the first vaccine or placebo injection. The sample here was peripheral blood, taken in a trial of Ad26.COV2.S vaccine versus placebo. Receptors originate from a person between 18 and 65 years old who received the Ad26.COV2.S COVID-19 vaccine or a placebo.

The rearrangement joins TRBV28 to TRBJ2-3, with D unresolved. In germline, CDR1 is MDHEN, CDR2 SYDVKM. V was cut by 5 bases and J by 1 base, with 10 bases left in between. The CDR3 runs to 14 residues. For the CDR3, the DNA is TGTGCCAGCAGTCCACCAGGCCGCACAGATACGCAGTATTTT. Translated, it gives CASSPPGRTDTQYF.

This clone was seen just once. The gene calls are TRBV7-6 and TRBJ2-2, with TRBD2 identical over 13 bases. Germline V gives CDR1 SGHVS, CDR2 FNYEAQ. With V trimmed by 5 bases and J by 0 bases, 6 bases remained unmatched. The CDR3 extends over 18 amino acids. CDR3 region: CASSAPGLAGPNTGELFF. The CDR3 DNA is TGTGCCAGCAGCGCCCCGGGACTAGCGGGACCGAACACCGGGGAGCTGTTTTTT.

This rearrangement joins TRBV28 to TRBJ2-7; 8 bases agree with TRBD2. The germline CDR1 and CDR2 sequences are MDHEN and SYDVKM. The CDR3 has 16 amino acids. The ends lost 4 bases at V and 4 bases at J; junction bases unmatched: 12. CDR3 in amino acids: CASSSPRGGRIYEQYF. CDR3 sequence (DNA): TGTGCCAGCAGTTCCCCCCGCGGCGGGAGGATTTACGAGCAGTACTTC.

The J gene is TRBJ2-5, the V gene TRBV25-1; TRBD2 agrees at 10 bases. CDR3 length: 14 residues. The V and J ends lost 4 bases and 5 bases, in that order; junction bases with no gene match: 4. Germline V gene sequence: CDR1 MGHDK, CDR2 SYGVNS. The DNA of the CDR3 is TGTGCCAGCAGTGTCCTAGCGGGAGATGAGACCCAGTACTTC. Protein product: CASSVLAGDETQYF.

V and J are TRBV7-3 and TRBJ1-1; D possibly corresponds to TRBD1 (6 bases). Trimming removed 4 bases from V and 3 bases from J, with 18 bases in between. Germline values: CDR1 SGHTA, CDR2 FQGTGA. This CDR3 is built from 16 residues. In DNA, the CDR3 is TGTGCCAGCAGCTCGACATCTACAGGGCCTTACACTGAAGCTTTCTTT. This codes for CASSSTSTGPYTEAFF.

V gene TRBV15 combines with J gene TRBJ2-6, with D perhaps TRBD2 (6 bases). The V gene lost 0 bases and the J gene lost 2 bases, with 23 bases spanning the gap. The CDR3 runs to 21 residues. From germline, CDR1 is LNHNV and CDR2 YYDKDF (reference sequence). The CDR3 loop reads CATSRDGGKTRGFTGANVLTF. CDR3 nucleotides: TGTGCCACCAGCAGAGATGGGGGGAAAACAAGGGGCTTCACTGGGGCCAACGTCCTGACTTTC.

V gene TRBV30 combines with J gene TRBJ2-3; D possibly corresponds to TRBD2 (6 bases). V lost 2 bases to trimming and J lost 0 bases, with 12 bases between them. This CDR3 is 15 amino acids long. Germline CDR1 GTSNPN, CDR2 SVGIG (reference sequence). The DNA of the CDR3 is TGTGCCTGGAGTTGGGGTAGCGGAAGCACAGATACGCAGTATTTT. Its translation is CAWSWGSGSTDTQYF.

Only one count was recorded for this clone. This chain joins TRBV7-8 and TRBJ2-3; either TRBD1 or TRBD2 may fit D (5 bases each). This CDR3 is 18 amino acids long. The V end was cut by 4 bases, the J end by 0 bases, with 20 bases between. CDR1 is SGHVS and CDR2 is FQNEAQ in the germline V gene. The DNA for the CDR3 is TGTGCCAGCAGCTCCAGAGCCGGGACGCAGACTAGCACAGATACGCAGTATTTT. This translates into CASSSRAGTQTSTDTQYF.

In this sample, this clone turned up once. V is TRBV5-4 and J is TRBJ1-4; tentatively, D is TRBD1 (5 bases). The ends were cut back, 0 bases at V and 3 bases at J, with 12 bases in the middle. Germline CDR1 and CDR2: SGHNT and YYREEE (reference sequence). The CDR3 is 16 amino acids. The CDR3 region is CASSLGGVNANEKLFF. Written as DNA, the CDR3 is TGTGCCAGCAGCTTGGGGGGCGTAAATGCTAATGAAAAACTGTTTTTT.

The V and J genes are TRBV7-2 and TRBJ1-6, with a weak D call TRBD1 (6 bases). Looked up from germline, CDR1 is SGHTA and CDR2 is FQGNSA. The CDR3 extends over 18 amino acids. With 1 base removed from V and 6 bases from J, the gap between germline ends came to 19 bases. The CDR3 is CASSLGVWMDSINSPLHF. Here the CDR3 DNA reads TGTGCCAGCAGCTTAGGGGTTTGGATGGACAGCATTAATTCACCCCTCCACTTT.

Here the CDR3 DNA reads TGTGCCAGCAGCTCGACGACTAGATTGGAGACCCAGTACTTC. This codes for CASSSTTRLETQYF. V usage is TRBV7-9 and J usage is TRBJ2-5, with D possibly TRBD2 on 6 matching bases. The V and J ends lost 4 bases and 5 bases respectively, with 14 bases between them. The CDR3 consists of 14 residues. Germline CDR1 and CDR2: SEHNR and FQNEAQ (reference sequence).

The chain has TRBV7-8 and TRBJ1-3, with D hard to call. This CDR3 is 15 amino acids long. The V gene lost 1 base and the J gene lost 5 bases, with 12 bases spanning the gap. Per the germline V gene, CDR1 is SGHVS and CDR2 is FQNEAQ. CDR3 amino acids: CASSLDRLVRNTIYF. The CDR3 coding sequence is TGTGCCAGCAGCTTAGACCGACTCGTCAGAAACACCATATATTTT.

The rearrangement joins TRBV19 to TRBJ2-1; 10 positions agree with TRBD2. Trimming at V came to 4 bases and at J to 7 bases, leaving 16 bases not matched to a gene. CDR1 LNHDA and CDR2 SQIVND come from the germline V gene (reference sequence). The CDR3 loop spans 18 amino acids. CDR3 nucleotides: TGTGCCAGTAGTACTCCACGGACTAGCGGCTCTCTCGGGAATGAGCAGTTCTTC. It yields the protein CASSTPRTSGSLGNEQFF.

V gene TRBV27 combines with J gene TRBJ2-2; 10 bases match TRBD1. Germline V gives CDR1 MNHEY, CDR2 SMNVEV (reference sequence). This CDR3 comprises 16 residues. J was trimmed by 5 bases and V by 3 bases; bases with no gene match: 6. CDR3 in amino acids: CASSFRQGAVTGELFF. The CDR3 DNA is TGTGCCAGCAGTTTTAGACAGGGGGCCGTAACCGGGGAGCTGTTTTTT.

The gene calls are TRBV19 and TRBJ1-5; D remains unclear. Germline CDR1 is LNHDA and CDR2 is SQIVND (reference sequence). V was trimmed by 4 bases and J by 4 bases, leaving 8 bases between them. This CDR3 is 13 amino acids long. The CDR3 nucleotides read TGTGCCAGTAGTACAAGTTGGAATCAGCCCCAGCATTTT. The encoded protein is CASSTSWNQPQHF.

The chain carries TRBV5-1 and TRBJ2-3; the D gene is possibly TRBD1 (6 bases). The CDR3 spans 15 residues. Germline V gene lookup returns CDR1 SGHRS and CDR2 YFSETQ. The V end was cut by 2 bases, the J end by 4 bases, with 14 bases between. DNA of the CDR3: TGCGCCAGCAGCTTTGAACAGGGAAAGGCAGATACGCAGTATTTT. Protein product: CASSFEQGKADTQYF.

The chain joins TRBV6-1 to TRBJ1-6, with a weak D call TRBD1 (5 bases). CDR1 is MNHNS, CDR2 SASEGT, per germline. The CDR3 totals 17 residues. The ends were cut back, 0 bases at V and 0 bases at J, with 9 bases in the middle. CDR3 in amino acids: CASSEAGRASYNSPLHF. For the CDR3, the DNA is TGTGCCAGCAGTGAAGCAGGCAGGGCCTCCTATAATTCACCCCTCCACTTT.

CDR3 protein: CASSEARREQYF. The CDR3 DNA is TGTGCCAGCAGTGAAGCGCGGAGGGAGCAGTACTTC. This sequence joins TRBV6-1 and TRBJ2-7; a possible D gene is TRBD2 (5 bases). The CDR3 totals 12 residues. CDR1 is MNHNS and CDR2 is SASEGT in the germline V gene. The V gene lost 0 bases and the J gene lost 7 bases, with 7 bases spanning the gap.

This chain joins TRBV18 and TRBJ2-1; TRBD1 matches at 7 bases. The V segment lost 3 bases and the J segment 3 bases; nucleotides outside the gene matches: 11. CDR1 KGHSH and CDR2 LQKENI come from the germline V gene. The CDR3 loop spans 17 amino acids. CDR3 nucleotides: TGTGCCAGCTCACCCAATCCGGGACAGCTTAGCTACAATGAGCAGTTCTTC. Protein: CASSPNPGQLSYNEQFF.

The genes are TRBV28 and TRBJ2-4, with 9 bases lining up with TRBD1. Per the germline V gene, CDR1 is MDHEN and CDR2 is SYDVKM. The ends lost 5 bases at V and 1 base at J; junction bases unmatched: 9. The CDR3 length is 17 residues. The DNA of the CDR3 is TGTGCCAGCAGTACTATCGGGACAGGGTTGGCCAAAAACATTCAGTACTTC. It specifies CASSTIGTGLAKNIQYF.

This clone has just one count. The chain employs TRBV4-1 and TRBJ1-1; D possibly corresponds to TRBD1 (5 bases). Germline V gene data show CDR1 as MGHRA and CDR2 as YSYEKL. The V and J ends lost 1 base and 1 base respectively, with 13 bases between them. The CDR3 loop spans 16 amino acids. Here the CDR3 reads CASSQVSGRANTEAFF. In DNA form, the CDR3 reads TGCGCCAGCAGCCAAGTTTCAGGCAGGGCGAACACTGAAGCTTTCTTT.

J is TRBJ1-4 and V is TRBV19, with 7 bases identical to TRBD1. Per germline, CDR1 LNHDA and CDR2 SQIVND (reference sequence). CDR3 length: 11 amino acids. V lost 5 bases, J lost 13 bases, and 4 bases stayed unmatched. CDR3 sequence: CASSQRDRLFF. In nucleotides, the CDR3 is TGTGCCAGTAGTCAAAGGGACAGACTGTTTTTT.

The chain is built from TRBV7-9 and TRBJ1-2; possible D gene TRBD1, 5 bases. Germline V gene sequence: CDR1 SEHNR, CDR2 FQNEAQ (reference sequence). V lost 5 bases, J lost 1 base, and 11 bases lay in between. The CDR3 totals 14 residues. CDR3 bases: TGTGCCAGCAGCCGGGACCTTCATAACTATGGCTACACCTTC. Amino acid sequence: CASSRDLHNYGYTF.

The CDR3 is CASSTRWGYEQYF. The CDR3 DNA is TGTGCCAGCAGCACAAGGTGGGGCTACGAGCAGTACTTC. The genes are TRBV7-2 and TRBJ2-7; D not certain. The CDR3 loop spans 13 amino acids. Germline values: CDR1 SGHTA, CDR2 FQGNSA. V was pared by 5 bases and J by 3 bases, with 11 bases between.

This clone was seen a few times. The sample carries other DNA sequences with the same CDR3. The rearrangement uses TRBV5-1 and TRBJ1-2; D unresolved. The V and J ends lost 0 bases and 8 bases respectively, with 8 bases between them. The CDR3 loop spans 12 amino acids. Germline V lookup: CDR1 SGHRS, CDR2 YFSETQ. DNA for the CDR3: TGCGCCAGCAGCTTGGGAGGGTTAGGCTACACCTTC. Translation: CASSLGGLGYTF.

This chain uses TRBV3-1 (or the pseudogene TRBV3-2) with TRBJ2-5; TRBD1 matches 7 bases. Germline trimming cut 3 bases from V and 3 bases from J; bases unmatched to any gene: 4. The CDR3 contains 14 residues. Looked up from germline, CDR1 is LGHDT and CDR2 is YNNKEL (reference sequence). This chain's CDR3 is CASSHITGEETQYF. Here the CDR3 DNA reads TGTGCCAGCAGCCACATAACAGGGGAAGAGACCCAGTACTTC.

This chain links TRBV30 with TRBJ1-5, with no clear D. Looked up from germline, CDR1 is GTSNPN and CDR2 is SVGIG (reference sequence). CDR3 size: 13 residues. Between the trimmed V and J ends, which lost 5 bases and 2 bases, there was a span of 10 bases. CDR3 region: CAWGSIGNQPQHF. The CDR3 coding sequence is TGTGCCTGGGGGAGCATTGGCAATCAGCCCCAGCATTTT.

The rearrangement joins TRBV28 to TRBJ1-3; D is uncertain. The germline gives CDR1 MDHEN, CDR2 SYDVKM. There are 14 residues in the CDR3. Trimming cost V 6 bases and J 6 bases, with 15 bases left between them. CDR3 coding DNA: TGTGCCAGCAGGCCCAGGATTCCCCTAAACACCATATATTTT. The encoded protein is CASRPRIPLNTIYF.

In DNA, the CDR3 is TGTGCCAGCAGTTACCGCGCGGGAGTAAGCTACGAGCAGTACTTC. Encoded protein: CASSYRAGVSYEQYF. V is TRBV6-6 and J is TRBJ2-7; 7 nucleotides line up with TRBD2. V was pared by 2 bases and J by 3 bases, with 7 bases of the junction left unmatched. The CDR3 extends over 15 amino acids. Germline CDR1 and CDR2: MNHNY and SVGAGI (reference sequence).

The rearrangement links TRBV24-1 to TRBJ1-2; D possibly corresponds to TRBD1 (5 bases). The CDR3 has 16 amino acids. With 5 bases removed from V and 0 bases from J, the gap between germline ends came to 15 bases. Germline V gene lookup returns CDR1 KGHDR and CDR2 SFDVKD. CDR3 nucleotide sequence: TGTGCCACCAGTGCAAGCAGGGTGAGCGCTAACTATGGCTACACCTTC. Its protein product is CATSASRVSANYGYTF.

This rearrangement joins TRBV7-9 to TRBJ2-1, with TRBD2 matching 10 bases. The germline CDR1 and CDR2 sequences are SEHNR and FQNEAQ (reference sequence). Trimming took 4 bases from V and 1 from J; bases not matched to a gene: 4. The CDR3 runs 16 residues. As DNA, the CDR3 is TGTGCCAGCAGCTATCCGACTAGCGGGTCCTACAATGAGCAGTTCTTC. Protein: CASSYPTSGSYNEQFF.

The CDR3 coding sequence is TGTGCCAGCAGCGCCACACCGGGACAGTTGAGCGAGCAGTACTTC. This translates into CASSATPGQLSEQYF. This chain connects TRBV7-9 to TRBJ2-7; 7 bases fit TRBD1. CDR3 size: 15 residues. V dropped 5 bases and J dropped 6; count of bases not matched to a gene: 13. Germline values: CDR1 SEHNR, CDR2 FQNEAQ (reference sequence). Supplemented by reference TRBV7-9 and TRBJ2-7, the full variable domain reads DTGVSQNPRHKITKRGQNVTFRCDPISEHNRLYWYRQTLGQGPEFLTYFQNEAQLEKSRLLSDRFSAERPKGSFSTLEIQRTEQGDSAMYLCASSATPGQLSEQYFGPGTRLTVT.